The T cell receptor (beta chain) described here comes from a study of beta chain features in type 1 diabetes. Study-wide findings and caveats: Comparison showed that naive, central memory and Treg TCRB repertoires appeared more similar among patients than among healthy donors.

Germline assignment: CDR1 LGHNA and CDR2 YSLEER. The CDR3 contains 13 residues. V dropped 4 bases and J dropped 4; count of bases not matched to a gene: 1. This clone was counted a few times. Its antigen is not known. The whole isolated RNA underwent reverse transcription, so sequencing captured expressed TCRB transcripts. Sequenced by immunoSEQ multiplex PCR; TCRdb stores in-frame clones only, minus some. The sample lists about 360,000 clones; 10% to 15% were seen once. V and J are TRBV4-3 and TRBJ2-3; 8 bases align to TRBD2. This receptor was obtained from a man aged 18-30 years in good health. Material: naive CD4+ T cells from blood. CDR3 DNA sequence: TGCGCCAGCAGCCCCGGGGGGGCAGATACGCAGTATTTT. Residues: CASSPGGADTQYF.